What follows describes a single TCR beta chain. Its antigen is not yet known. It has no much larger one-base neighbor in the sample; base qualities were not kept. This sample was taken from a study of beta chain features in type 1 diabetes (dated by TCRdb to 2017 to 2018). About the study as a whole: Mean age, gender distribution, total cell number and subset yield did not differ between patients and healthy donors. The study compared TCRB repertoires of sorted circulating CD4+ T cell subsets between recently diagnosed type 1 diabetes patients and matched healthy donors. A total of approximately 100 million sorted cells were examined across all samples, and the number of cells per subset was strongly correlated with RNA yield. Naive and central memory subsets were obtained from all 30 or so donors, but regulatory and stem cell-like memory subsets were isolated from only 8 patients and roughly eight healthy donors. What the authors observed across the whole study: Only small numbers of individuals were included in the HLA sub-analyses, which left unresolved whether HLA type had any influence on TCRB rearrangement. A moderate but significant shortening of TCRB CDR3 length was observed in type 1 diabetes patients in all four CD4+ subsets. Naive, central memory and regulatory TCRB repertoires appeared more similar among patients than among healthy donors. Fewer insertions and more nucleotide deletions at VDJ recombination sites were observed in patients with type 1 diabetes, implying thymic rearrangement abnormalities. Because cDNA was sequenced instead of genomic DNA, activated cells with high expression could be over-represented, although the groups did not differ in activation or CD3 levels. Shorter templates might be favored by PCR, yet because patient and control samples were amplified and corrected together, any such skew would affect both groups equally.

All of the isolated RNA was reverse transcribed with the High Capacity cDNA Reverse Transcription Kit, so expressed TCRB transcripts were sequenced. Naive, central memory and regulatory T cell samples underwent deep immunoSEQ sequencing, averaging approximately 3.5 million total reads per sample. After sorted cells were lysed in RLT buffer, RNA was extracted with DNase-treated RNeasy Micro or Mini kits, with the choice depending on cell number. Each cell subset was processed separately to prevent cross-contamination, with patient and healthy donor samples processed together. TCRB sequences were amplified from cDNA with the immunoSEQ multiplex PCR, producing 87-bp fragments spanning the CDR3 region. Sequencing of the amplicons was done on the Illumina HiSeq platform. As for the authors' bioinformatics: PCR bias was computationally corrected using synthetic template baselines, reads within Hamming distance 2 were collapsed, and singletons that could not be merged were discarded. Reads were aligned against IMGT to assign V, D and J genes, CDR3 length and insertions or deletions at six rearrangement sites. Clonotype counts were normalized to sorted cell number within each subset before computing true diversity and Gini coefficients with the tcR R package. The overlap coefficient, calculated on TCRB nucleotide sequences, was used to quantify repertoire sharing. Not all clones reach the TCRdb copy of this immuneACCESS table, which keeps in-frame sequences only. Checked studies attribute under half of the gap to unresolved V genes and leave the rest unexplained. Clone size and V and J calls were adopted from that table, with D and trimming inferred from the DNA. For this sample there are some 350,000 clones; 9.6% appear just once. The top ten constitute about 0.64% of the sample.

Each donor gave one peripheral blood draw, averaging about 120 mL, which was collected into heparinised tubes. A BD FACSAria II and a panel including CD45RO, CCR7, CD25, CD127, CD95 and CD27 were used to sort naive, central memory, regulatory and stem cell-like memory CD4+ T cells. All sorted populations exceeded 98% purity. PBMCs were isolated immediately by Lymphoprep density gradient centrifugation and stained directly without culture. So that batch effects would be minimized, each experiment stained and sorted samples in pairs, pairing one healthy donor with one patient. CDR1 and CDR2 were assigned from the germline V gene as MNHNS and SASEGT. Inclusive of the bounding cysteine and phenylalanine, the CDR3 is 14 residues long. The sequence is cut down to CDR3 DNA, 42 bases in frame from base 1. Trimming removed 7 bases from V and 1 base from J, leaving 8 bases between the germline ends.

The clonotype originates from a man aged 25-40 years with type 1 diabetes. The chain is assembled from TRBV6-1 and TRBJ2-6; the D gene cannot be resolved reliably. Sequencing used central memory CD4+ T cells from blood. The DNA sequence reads TGTGCCAGCACCATATCGTCTGGGGCCAACGTCCTGACTTTC. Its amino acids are CASTISSGANVLTF.